Listed below are T cell receptor beta chains from one sample, sequenced in a study of blood T cell dynamics during melanoma immunotherapy. TCRdb keeps only in-frame clones here, not all; method: immunoSEQ multiplex PCR. This sample carries 6,000 or so clones, just under 80% of them seen once, and the ten largest clones take around a third. Material: blood, obtained from a patient treated with checkpoint blockade. These receptors were taken from a human donor with melanoma. Both conserved end residues are part of each CDR3. Each record gives: clone size, D gene, V gene, J gene, CDR3 DNA, CDR3 protein. A D gene is named only where the DNA matches it firmly. Clone size, where shown, is once, few, many, or a class for clones that have expanded.

abundance: few
d_gene: NA
v_gene: TRBV6-6
j_gene: TRBJ1-5
CDR3nt: TGTGCCAGCAGTTACAGGCAAGTAAATAGCAATCAGCCCCAGCATTTT
CDR3aa: CASSYRQVNSNQPQHF

abundance: NA
d_gene: TRBD2
v_gene: TRBV7-8
j_gene: TRBJ2-3
CDR3nt: TGTGCCAGCAGCTTAGGTATTACTAGCGGGAGTATCCCAGATACGCAGTATTTT
CDR3aa: CASSLGITSGSIPDTQYF

abundance: NA
d_gene: NA
v_gene: TRBV7-9
j_gene: TRBJ1-5
CDR3nt: TGTGCCAGCAGCTCGGAGGATAGCAATCAGCCCCAGCATTTT
CDR3aa: CASSSEDSNQPQHF

abundance: few
d_gene: NA
v_gene: TRBV6-5
j_gene: TRBJ2-2
CDR3nt: TGTGCCAGCAGCGAAAGTGGGGAGAACACCGGGGAGCTGTTTTTT
CDR3aa: CASSESGENTGELFF

abundance: large
d_gene: NA
v_gene: TRBV6-1
j_gene: TRBJ2-5
CDR3nt: TGTGCCAGCAGTGAGGGACCATCCCAAGAGACCCAGTACTTC
CDR3aa: CASSEGPSQETQYF

abundance: NA
d_gene: TRBD1
v_gene: TRBV6-6
j_gene: TRBJ2-7
CDR3nt: TGTGCCAGCAGTTACACAGGGGACAGTCGGTACGAGCAGTACTTC
CDR3aa: CASSYTGDSRYEQYF

abundance: NA
d_gene: NA
v_gene: TRBV29-1
j_gene: TRBJ2-2
CDR3nt: TGCAGCGTCGCGAACACCGGGGAGCTGTTTTTT
CDR3aa: CSVANTGELFF

abundance: once
d_gene: NA
v_gene: TRBV30
j_gene: TRBJ1-2
CDR3nt: TGTGCCTGGAGTACTGGGCCCCGCGGCTACACCTTC
CDR3aa: CAWSTGPRGYTF

abundance: few
d_gene: NA
v_gene: TRBV29-1
j_gene: TRBJ1-2
CDR3nt: TGCAGCGTTGAAGACCCCCGGGGGCCGTTCTATGGCTACACCTTC
CDR3aa: CSVEDPRGPFYGYTF

abundance: NA
d_gene: NA
v_gene: TRBV7-9
j_gene: TRBJ2-2
CDR3nt: TGTGCCAGCAGCACCACCGGGGAGCTGTTTTTT
CDR3aa: CASSTTGELFF